These 10 T cell receptor beta chains originate from one sample sequenced in a study of kidney transplant recipient with SARS-CoV-2 infection. Using its own MiXCR run on the reads, TCRdb lists one record per CDR3 protein. The repertoire includes about 240,000 distinct CDR3 sequences, 25% to 35% of them detected once, and less than 8.5% sits in the top ten. The sample here was a blood sample, taken at baseline and on day 111 from a kidney transplant recipient. The receptor source for this set is a male patient in his 30s who had COVID-19 and was a kidney transplant recipient. Part of the T cells may come from the graft donor.

A word on this clonotype: With a much larger clone just one base away, this may be a read error. The chain is built from TRBV5-6 and TRBJ1-2; D not resolved. Deletions cut 7 bases from V and 4 bases from J, with 23 bases between. The CDR3 has 16 amino acids. In germline, CDR1 is SGHDT, CDR2 YYEEEE. Here the CDR3 reads CASSDHSSRKTYGYTF. The CDR3 nucleotides are TGTGCCAGCTCAGACCACAGTAGTCGAAAGACCTATGGCTACACCTTC.

The chain employs TRBV5-6 and TRBJ2-3; 7 bases align to TRBD2. There are 17 residues in the CDR3. V shed 4 bases and J 6 bases; nucleotides not matched to a gene: 17. From germline, CDR1 is SGHDT and CDR2 YYEEEE. CDR3 residues: CASSSLPPAGAWDTQYF. The CDR3 bases are TGTGCCAGCAGCAGCTTACCCCCGGCGGGAGCATGGGATACGCAGTATTTT.

Note on this clonotype: Possible read error: a much larger clone is one base away. The chain employs TRBV5-6 and TRBJ1-2; D is unresolved. The germline CDR1 and CDR2 sequences are SGHDT and YYEEEE. This CDR3 has 16 amino acids. The CDR3 coding sequence is TGTGCCAGCCAGGAAGTCAATAGTCGAAAGACCTATGGCCACACCTTC. Amino acids: CASQEVNSRKTYGHTF.

There are many counts of this clonotype. The chain recombines TRBV9 with TRBJ2-7; no clear D gene. The CDR3 has 15 residues. Germline V lookup: CDR1 SGDLS, CDR2 YYNGEE. Trimming removed 0 bases at V and 2 bases at J, with 12 bases between. CDR3 sequence: CASSVGEGKTYEQYF. The CDR3 region has the DNA TGTGCCAGCAGCGTAGGGGAAGGGAAAACCTACGAGCAGTACTTC.

This clonotype was detected only a few times. The V and J genes are TRBV7-9 and TRBJ1-2; no definite D call. This CDR3 is built from 17 residues. V was cut by 5 bases and J by 4 bases, with 23 bases left in between. CDR1 SEHNR and CDR2 FQNEAQ come from the germline V gene (reference sequence). CDR3 sequence: CASSHSVYHGKTYGYTF. As DNA, the CDR3 is TGTGCCAGCAGCCATTCGGTATACCATGGAAAGACCTATGGCTACACCTTC. The entire variable domain, with the rest obtained from reference TRBV7-9 and TRBJ1-2, is as follows: DTGVSQNPRHKITKRGQNVTFRCDPISEHNRLYWYRQTLGQGPEFLTYFQNEAQLEKSRLLSDRFSAERPKGSFSTLEIQRTEQGDSAMYLCASSHSVYHGKTYGYTFGSGTRLTVV.

This clonotype was counted at least ten times. The chain employs TRBV29-1 and TRBJ1-2; D is unresolved. The V end was cut by 0 bases, the J end by 2 bases, with 4 bases between. This CDR3 has 12 residues. The germline V gene encodes CDR1 SQVTM and CDR2 ANQGSEA. CDR3 DNA: TGCAGCGTTGAAGACAGAAACTATGGCTACACCTTC. Its translation: CSVEDRNYGYTF.

The sample holds a few counts of this clonotype. The chain recombines TRBV28 with TRBJ2-5, with 7 bases fitting TRBD2. This CDR3 is built from 13 residues. Germline V gene lookup returns CDR1 MDHEN and CDR2 SYDVKM. Trimming at V came to 8 bases and at J to 1 base, leaving 4 bases not matched to a gene. The CDR3 spells CASSREAQETQYF. The CDR3 DNA is TGTGCCAGCTCTCGGGAGGCCCAAGAGACCCAGTACTTC.

This clonotype was counted at least ten times. The chain is built from TRBV3-1 and TRBJ1-2; D gene ambiguous. The CDR3 has 17 residues. Per germline, CDR1 LGHDT and CDR2 YNNKEL (reference sequence). Trimming removed 5 bases from V and 4 bases from J, with 23 bases in between. CDR3 residues: CASSAFCTLRKTYGYTF. As DNA, the CDR3 is TGTGCCAGCAGCGCCTTTTGCACCCTTCGAAAGACCTATGGCTACACCTTC.

This clonotype has ten or more counts. This chain uses TRBV11-3 with TRBJ2-7, with D perhaps assigned TRBD1 or TRBD2 (6 bases each). V lost 5 bases to trimming and J lost 4 bases, with 18 bases between them. Germline values: CDR1 SGHNT, CDR2 YENEEA. CDR3 length: 15 amino acids. This chain's CDR3 is CASSQPGARVYEQYF. Written as DNA, the CDR3 is TGTGCCAGCAGCCAACCGGGGGCAAGAGTATACGAGCAGTACTTC.

This clonotype was recorded many times. The rearrangement uses TRBV12-3 or TRBV12-4 and TRBJ1-2; D unclear. The V and J ends lost 5 bases and 4 bases respectively, with 23 bases between them. The CDR3 consists of 17 residues. The DNA of the CDR3 is TGTGCCAGCAGTGCAAGAAACAGCTTCCGAAAGACCTATGGCTACACCTTC. As protein: CASSARNSFRKTYGYTF.